This TCR beta chain was recovered during a study of blood T cell repertoires in COVID-19. Study-level information: Samples representing acute and convalescent COVID-19 were sourced from the United States, Italy and Spain. T cells, B-cell-depleted T cells, or PBMCs supplied cDNA or gDNA.

Trimming cost V 2 bases and J 6 bases; bases outside gene matches: 3. The CDR3 spans 14 residues. CDR1 and CDR2 from the germline V gene are LNHNV and YYDKDF (reference sequence). The authors' processing: Amplifying reference gene primers gave estimates of nucleated cell counts. Using immunoSEQ multiplex PCR, the repertoire was profiled, and TCRdb retains in-frame clones only, with some absent. Clonal size and the V and J genes are those of that table, whereas D and trimming came from the DNA. The sample has about 71,000 clones; roughly nine tenths are singletons. This clonotype was sampled from a man aged 50 or older with acute or convalescent COVID-19. Sequenced: peripheral blood. V and J are TRBV15 and TRBJ2-2; 7 bases are shared with TRBD1. The CDR3 region has the DNA TGTGCCACCAGCAGAAAGACAGGGCCCGGGGAGCTGTTTTTT. Its translation: CATSRKTGPGELFF.